This T cell receptor (beta chain) was recorded in a study of cytomegalovirus exposure and HLA in healthy donors. Study observations and caveats: Most TCR beta V segments were productive about 87% or about 30% of the time in an earlier analysis. Later analysis identified several of the most significant clusters that appeared linked to common viral pathogens.

PCR amplification relied on 60 Vbeta primers (plus 13 Jbeta primers). TCRdb's table, derived via immunoSEQ multiplex PCR, lists solely in-frame clones and lacks some. Of some 120,000 clones listed, roughly 77% are singletons. Of note for this clone: Its antigen remains unknown.

Material: PBMCs. This sequence was found in a man aged 18 to 30 in good health and CMV-seronegative.

CDR3: CASSFMGLAGGPQTGELFF. CDR3 nucleotide sequence: TGTGCCAGCAGCTTCATGGGTCTAGCGGGGGGGCCTCAAACCGGGGAGCTGTTTTTT. The chain is built from TRBV7-3 and TRBJ2-2; 12 bases map to TRBD2. The trim removed 3 bases at V and 5 bases at J, leaving 13 bases unmatched. CDR1 and CDR2 (germline): SGHTA, FQGTGA. This CDR3 comprises 19 residues.